These 8 T cell receptor beta chains were all obtained from the same sample, sequenced in a study of immune cell composition in non-small cell lung cancer. Normal lung sampling was at least 3 cm from the tumour, as distant as possible. The repertoire was sequenced with immunoSEQ multiplex PCR; TCRdb's copy has only in-frame clones and lacks some. The table has around 3,400 clones, roughly two thirds seen once; the top ten hold under 5.5%. The specimen sequenced was non-adjacent lung tissue. The receptors come from a human donor with non-small cell lung cancer.

The chain combines TRBV5-8 with TRBJ1-6; D is unclear. Trimming took 4 bases from V and 0 from J, leaving 11 bases between them. The CDR3 is made up of 16 amino acids. Germline lookup yields CDR1 SGHTS and CDR2 YDEGEE. The CDR3 spells CASSRLTGSYNSPLHF. The DNA of the CDR3 is TGTGCCAGCAGCCGTCTTACTGGCTCCTATAATTCACCCCTCCACTTT. Together with reference TRBV5-8 and TRBJ1-6, the CDR3 gives the full variable domain: EAGVTQSPTHLIKTRGQQATLRCSPISGHTSVYWYQQALGLGLQFLLWYDEGEERNRGNFPPRFSGRQFPNYSSELNVNALELEDSALYLCASSRLTGSYNSPLHFGNGTRLTVT.

The chain links TRBV4-2 to TRBJ2-3, with 8 bases fitting TRBD2. This CDR3 spans 16 amino acids. Losses at the gene ends were 0 bases for V and 4 bases for J; bases not matched to a gene: 6. CDR1 is LGHNA, CDR2 YNFKEQ, per germline. CDR3 coding DNA: TGTGCCAGCAGCCAAGAAGGAAGTAGCGGGGCAGATACGCAGTATTTT. It yields the protein CASSQEGSSGADTQYF.

The rearrangement links TRBV5-1 to TRBJ2-3, with D possibly being TRBD1 (5 bases). The CDR3 is made up of 11 amino acids. Trimming removed 3 bases at V and 6 bases at J, with 5 bases between. CDR1 and CDR2 (germline): SGHRS, YFSETQ. DNA for the CDR3: TGCGCCAGCAGCTGGGGCGATACGCAGTATTTT. It translates to CASSWGDTQYF. Full variable domain (outside the CDR3, taken from reference TRBV5-1 and TRBJ2-3): KAGVTQTPRYLIKTRGQQVTLSCSPISGHRSVSWYQQTPGQGLQFLFEYFSETQRNKGNFPGRFSGRQFSNSRSEMNVSTLELGDSALYLCASSWGDTQYFGPGTRLTVL.

The gene calls are TRBV2 and TRBJ2-3; TRBD1 might be the D (5 bases). The CDR3 has 13 amino acids. Trimming took 7 bases from V and 3 from J, leaving 11 bases between them. Germline assignment: CDR1 SNHLY and CDR2 FYNNEI. The CDR3 DNA reads TGTGCCAGCACTCGGACACAGACAGATACGCAGTATTTT. This codes for CASTRTQTDTQYF.

This chain connects TRBV28 to TRBJ1-2, with 9 nucleotides matching TRBD1. There are 16 residues in the CDR3. Germline V gene data show CDR1 as MDHEN and CDR2 as SYDVKM. The V segment lost 6 bases and the J segment 0 bases; nucleotides outside the gene matches: 8. The CDR3 loop is CASSSGTGLANYGYTF. CDR3 nucleotide sequence: TGTGCCAGCAGCTCCGGGACAGGGTTAGCTAACTATGGCTACACCTTC.

This chain uses TRBV5-1 with TRBJ2-1; 9 bases are shared with TRBD2. CDR3 size: 17 residues. Germline trimming cut 1 base from V and 9 bases from J; bases unmatched to any gene: 14. CDR1 is SGHRS and CDR2 is YFSETQ in the germline V gene. The chain's CDR3 is CASSLNYGQREAVEQFF. CDR3 bases: TGCGCCAGCAGCTTGAACTACGGGCAGCGGGAGGCAGTTGAGCAGTTCTTC.

This clone was counted a few times. The chain uses TRBV6-1 and TRBJ1-2, with D possibly being TRBD1 (6 bases). The CDR3 contains 11 residues. Looked up from germline, CDR1 is MNHNS and CDR2 is SASEGT. V was clipped by 2 bases and J by 12 bases, with 10 bases between them. The CDR3 nucleotides read TGTGCCAGCAGTGAACAGGGGATGAACACCTTC. Translating it yields CASSEQGMNTF.

The rearrangement joins TRBV28 to TRBJ2-3, with TRBD2 matching over 8 bases. There are 15 residues in the CDR3. Trimming removed 6 bases from V and 1 base from J; junction bases left unmatched: 6. The germline CDR1 and CDR2 sequences are MDHEN and SYDVKM. CDR3 amino acids: CASSKAGAGTDTQYF. CDR3 sequence (DNA): TGTGCCAGCAGCAAAGCGGGGGCCGGCACAGATACGCAGTATTTT.